Each of the 4 T cell receptor beta chains below was sequenced from the same sample in a study of beta chain features in type 1 diabetes. Of the isolated RNA, all was reverse transcribed, and so the sequenced material was expressed TCRB transcripts. Measured with immunoSEQ multiplex PCR; TCRdb has only the in-frame clones, and not every one. This sample has 430,000 or so clones, with about an eighth found just once. Sequenced input: naive CD4+ T cells from blood. These receptors came from a woman aged 18 to 35 in good health.

With regard to this clone: This CDR3 is also generated by other DNA sequences in the sample. The J gene is TRBJ2-1, the V gene TRBV4-3; D may be TRBD2 (6 bases). The CDR3 runs 15 residues. V lost 3 bases and J 2 bases, leaving 11 bases between the germline ends. Germline CDR1 is LGHNA and CDR2 is YSLEER. CDR3 protein: CASSQGRDPYNEQFF. The CDR3 nucleotides are TGCGCCAGCAGCCAGGGGCGGGATCCCTACAATGAGCAGTTCTTC.

The chain employs TRBV4-1 and TRBJ2-7; D not resolved. Germline V gene sequence: CDR1 MGHRA, CDR2 YSYEKL. This CDR3 is 15 amino acids long. Trimming left V 0 bases short and J 0 bases short, with 9 bases between. In DNA form, the CDR3 reads TGCGCCAGCAGCCAAGAGCAGTTTAGCTCCTACGAGCAGTACGTC. This translates into CASSQEQFSSYEQYV.

This clone showed up just a few times. The V gene is TRBV2, the J gene TRBJ2-7; D is unclear. V dropped 6 bases and J dropped 3 bases, with 12 bases sitting between them. Germline values: CDR1 SNHLY, CDR2 FYNNEI. CDR3 length: 13 residues. The CDR3 region is CASSEFSNYEQYV. Here the CDR3 DNA reads TGTGCCAGCAGCGAATTTTCCAACTACGAGCAGTACGTC.

This chain links TRBV29-1 with TRBJ1-1; D is ambiguous. V was clipped by 5 bases and J by 1 base, with 17 bases between them. Germline values: CDR1 SQVTM, CDR2 ANQGSEA. The CDR3 covers 15 residues. CDR3 residues: CSVRSNGRRNTEAFF. DNA for the CDR3: TGCAGCGTTCGATCGAATGGGCGCCGGAACACTGAAGCTTTCTTT.